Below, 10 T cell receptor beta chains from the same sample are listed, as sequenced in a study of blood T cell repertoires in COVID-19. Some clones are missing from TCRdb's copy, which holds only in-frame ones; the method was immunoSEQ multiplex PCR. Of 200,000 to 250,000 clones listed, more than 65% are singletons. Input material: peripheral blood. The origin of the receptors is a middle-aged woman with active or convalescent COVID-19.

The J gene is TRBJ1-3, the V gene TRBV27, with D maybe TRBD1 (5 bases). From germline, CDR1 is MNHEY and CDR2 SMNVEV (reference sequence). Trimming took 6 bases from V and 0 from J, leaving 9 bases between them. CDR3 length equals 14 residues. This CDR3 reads CASSRGYSGNTIYF. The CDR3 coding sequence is TGTGCCAGCAGCCGGGGGTACTCTGGAAACACCATATATTTT.

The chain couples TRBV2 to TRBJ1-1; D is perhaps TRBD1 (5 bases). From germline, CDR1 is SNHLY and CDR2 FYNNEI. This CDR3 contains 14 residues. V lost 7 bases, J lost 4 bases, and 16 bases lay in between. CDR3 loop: CASNSRVGGTEAFF. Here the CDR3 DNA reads TGTGCCAGCAATTCCAGGGTTGGCGGCACTGAAGCTTTCTTT.

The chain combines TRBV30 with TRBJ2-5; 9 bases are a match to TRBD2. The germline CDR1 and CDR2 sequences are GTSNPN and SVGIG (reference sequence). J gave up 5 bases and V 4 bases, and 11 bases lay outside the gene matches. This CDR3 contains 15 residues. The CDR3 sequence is CAWNLRRGGRETQYF. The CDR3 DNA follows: TGTGCCTGGAATTTGAGGCGGGGGGGACGGGAGACCCAGTACTTC.

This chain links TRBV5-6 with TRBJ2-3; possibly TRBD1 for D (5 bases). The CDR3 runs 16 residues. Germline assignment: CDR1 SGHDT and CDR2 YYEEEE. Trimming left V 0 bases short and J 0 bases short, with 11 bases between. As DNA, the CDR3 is TGTGCCAGCAGCTTGGGTCAGGGCTATAGCACAGATACGCAGTATTTT. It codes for CASSLGQGYSTDTQYF. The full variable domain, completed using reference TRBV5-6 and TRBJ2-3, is DAGVTQSPTHLIKTRGQQVTLRCSPKSGHDTVSWYQQALGQGPQFIFQYYEEEERQRGNFPDRFSGHQFPNYSSELNVNALLLGDSALYLCASSLGQGYSTDTQYFGPGTRLTVL.

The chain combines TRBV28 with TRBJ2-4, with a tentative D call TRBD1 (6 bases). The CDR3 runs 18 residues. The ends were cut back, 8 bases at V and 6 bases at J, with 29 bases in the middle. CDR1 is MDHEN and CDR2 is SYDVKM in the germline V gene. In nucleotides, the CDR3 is TGTGCCAGCTGTTGCGATCCAGATTCACAGGGAATTGGAAACATTCAGTACTTC. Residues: CASCCDPDSQGIGNIQYF.

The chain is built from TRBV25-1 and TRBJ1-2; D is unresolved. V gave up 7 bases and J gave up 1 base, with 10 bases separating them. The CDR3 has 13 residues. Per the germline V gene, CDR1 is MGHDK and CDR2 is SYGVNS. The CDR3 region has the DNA TGTGCCAGCATGTCTATTTATAACTATGGCTACACCTTC. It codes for CASMSIYNYGYTF.

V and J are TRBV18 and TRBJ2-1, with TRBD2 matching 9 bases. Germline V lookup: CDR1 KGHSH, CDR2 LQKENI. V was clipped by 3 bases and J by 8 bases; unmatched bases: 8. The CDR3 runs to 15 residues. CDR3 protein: CASSPSGGQTDEQFF. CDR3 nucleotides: TGTGCCAGCTCACCTAGCGGGGGCCAGACGGATGAGCAGTTCTTC.

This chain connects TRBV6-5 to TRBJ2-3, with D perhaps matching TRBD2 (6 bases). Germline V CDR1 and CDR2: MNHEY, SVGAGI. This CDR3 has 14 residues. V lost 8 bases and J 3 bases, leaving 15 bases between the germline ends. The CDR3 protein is CASHLGGVTDTQYF. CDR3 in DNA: TGTGCCAGCCACCTGGGCGGGGTGACAGATACGCAGTATTTT.

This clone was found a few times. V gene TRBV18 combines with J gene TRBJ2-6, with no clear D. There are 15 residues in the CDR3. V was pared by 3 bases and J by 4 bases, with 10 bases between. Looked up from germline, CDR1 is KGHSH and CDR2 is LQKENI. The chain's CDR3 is CASSPKILGANVLTF. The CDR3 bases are TGTGCCAGCTCACCCAAGATACTAGGGGCCAACGTCCTGACTTTC.

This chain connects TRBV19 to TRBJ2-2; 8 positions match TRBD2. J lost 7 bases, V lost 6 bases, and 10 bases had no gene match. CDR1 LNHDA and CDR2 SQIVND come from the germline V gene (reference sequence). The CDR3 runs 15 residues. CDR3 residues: CASSNGPGGVGELFF. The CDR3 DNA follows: TGTGCCAGTAGCAACGGTCCCGGGGGGGTCGGGGAGCTGTTTTTT.